Presented here are 27 T cell receptor beta chains from one specimen sequenced in a study of chemoradiotherapy in HPV16-positive cancers. Some clones are missing from TCRdb's copy, which holds only in-frame ones; the method was immunoSEQ multiplex PCR. The table shows some 10,000 clones, with 70% occurring only once. The specimen comprised tumor tissue, sampled from a patient who underwent chemoradiotherapy. Receptors originate from a human donor with HPV-associated anogenital cancer.

This sequence joins TRBV2 and TRBJ2-1; 8 bases map to TRBD1. The germline gives CDR1 SNHLY, CDR2 FYNNEI. The CDR3 is 12 residues long. J gave up 9 bases and V 6 bases, and 4 bases lay outside the gene matches. In DNA, the CDR3 is TGTGCCAGCAGGGACAGGGTCGGTGAGCAGTTCTTC. It encodes CASRDRVGEQFF.

J is TRBJ2-6 and V is TRBV5-6; D uncertain. The CDR3 contains 17 residues. Per the germline V gene, CDR1 is SGHDT and CDR2 is YYEEEE. Trimming pared 5 bases from V and 2 bases from J, leaving 17 bases between. This CDR3 is CASRSLATEAGANVLTF. CDR3 in DNA: TGTGCCAGCAGAAGCCTTGCGACTGAAGCTGGGGCCAACGTCCTGACTTTC.

This clone has just a few counts. The V call is TRBV6-1, the J call TRBJ1-4; maybe TRBD1 (6 bases). Trimming took off 1 base at V and 3 bases at J, with 12 bases between the two ends. This CDR3 spans 16 amino acids. From germline, CDR1 is MNHNS and CDR2 SASEGT. Here the CDR3 reads CASSEGSTGPNEKLFF. CDR3 DNA: TGTGCCAGCAGTGAAGGGTCGACAGGCCCTAATGAAAAACTGTTTTTT.

A remark on this clone: The junction does not match germline at one end; this may be a read error. This chain connects TRBV6-6 to TRBJ2-7; 7 bases are a match to TRBD1. The CDR3 is 15 residues long. Germline CDR1 is MNHNY and CDR2 is SVGAGI (reference sequence). The CDR3 loop is CAISGSGTETYEQYF. The CDR3 DNA reads TGTGCCATCAGTGGGTCCGGGACAGAGACCTACGAGCAGTACTTC.

As concerns this clone: No DNA is shown, since the ends of the CDR3 on it are uncertain; the CDR3 is the one TCRdb lists. The V gene is TRBV21-1, the J gene TRBJ2-6. TRBV21-1 is deemed a pseudogene. The CDR3 spans 16 amino acids, including both terminal residues. The CDR3 is CASSKAWGSGANVLTF.

This chain links TRBV29-1 with TRBJ2-5; 8 bases fit TRBD1. The CDR3 is 11 amino acids. With 1 base clipped from V and 11 bases from J, the junction kept 3 bases outside the gene matches. The germline gives CDR1 SQVTM, CDR2 ANQGSEA. CDR3 sequence: CSVEAGGPQYF. CDR3 nucleotides: TGCAGCGTTGAAGCAGGGGGCCCACAGTACTTC.

The chain employs TRBV28 and TRBJ2-7; 8 bases map to TRBD2. The V gene end was trimmed by 5 bases and the J gene end by 4 bases; junction bases not matched to a gene: 7. CDR3 length equals 14 residues. Germline CDR1 MDHEN, CDR2 SYDVKM. The CDR3 DNA follows: TGTGCCAGCAGTCCGGGGGGGGGCGGGTACGAGCAGTACTTC. It specifies CASSPGGGGYEQYF.

This clone was picked up a small number of times. CDR3 sequence reads: CASSLRDKNTGELFF. CDR3 DNA: TGCGCCAGCAGCTTGCGTGACAAGAACACCGGGGAGCTGTTTTTT. This chain links TRBV5-1 with TRBJ2-2; D is unresolved. The CDR3 has 15 residues. CDR1 and CDR2 from the germline V gene are SGHRS and YFSETQ. Between the trimmed V and J ends, which lost 1 base and 1 base, there was a span of 8 bases.

The chain joins TRBV5-1 to TRBJ1-6; D remains ambiguous. The CDR3 totals 16 residues. Between the trimmed V and J ends, which lost 1 base and 2 bases, there was a span of 10 bases. The germline V gene has CDR1 SGHRS and CDR2 YFSETQ. CDR3 DNA: TGCGCCAGCAGCTTGTTGGAGGGCACCTATAATTCACCCCTCCACTTT. It codes for CASSLLEGTYNSPLHF.

For this clone: One end of the junction fails to match germline, which may point to a read error. J is TRBJ2-1 and V is TRBV7-7; tentatively, D is TRBD2 (7 bases). The CDR3 runs 14 residues. The germline gives CDR1 SSHAT, CDR2 FNYEAQ (reference sequence). The CDR3 sequence is CASSRGGFYNEQFF. The CDR3 DNA follows: TGTGCTAGCAGCCGCGGGGGCTTCTACAATGAGCAGTTCTTC.

Points on this clone: Mismatch with germline at one junction end may stem from a read error. The V and J genes are TRBV7-9 and TRBJ1-1; D possibly corresponds to TRBD1 (5 bases). This CDR3 is built from 10 residues. Germline lookup yields CDR1 SEHNR and CDR2 FQNEAQ (reference sequence). DNA of the CDR3: TGTGCCAGCAGCATAGACAGTGTGATCTTT. Protein sequence: CASSIDSVIF.

The table lists this clone with a few counts. The gene calls are TRBV4-1 and TRBJ1-5; no clear D. V was shortened by 1 base and J by 7 bases, with 11 bases between the two germline ends. The CDR3 totals 14 residues. Looked up from germline, CDR1 is MGHRA and CDR2 is YSYEKL. CDR3 coding DNA: TGCGCCAGCAGCCAAGGACGGGGAGGCCAGCCCCAGCATTTT. Residues: CASSQGRGGQPQHF.

This clone is classed as large. This sequence joins TRBV5-1 and TRBJ2-3, with 8 bases lining up with TRBD1. V lost 4 bases and J lost 1; bases outside the gene matches: 2. Germline V CDR1 and CDR2: SGHRS, YFSETQ. The CDR3 contains 14 residues. CDR3 sequence (DNA): TGCGCCAGCAGCACGGGACAGGGCACAGATACGCAGTATTTT. Protein product: CASSTGQGTDTQYF.

About this clone itself: A junction boundary mismatches the germline segment, possibly from a read error. The chain recombines TRBV5-3 with TRBJ2-7; a possible D gene is TRBD2 (5 bases). TRBV5-3 is treated as an ORF (open reading frame) with a function not yet certain. The CDR3 contains 15 residues. The CDR3 loop is CASSLEAGWAYEQYF. The DNA of the CDR3 is TGTGCCAGCAGCTTGGAGGCTGGGTGGGCCTACGAGCAGTACTTC.

This clone was seen only once. The chain uses TRBV11-2 and TRBJ2-7, with D unresolved. Per the germline V gene, CDR1 is SGHAT and CDR2 is FQNNGV. The CDR3 totals 13 residues. Trimming removed 5 bases at V and 1 base at J, with 9 bases between. DNA of the CDR3: TGTGCCAGCAGCCACGGGCCTTCCTACGAGCAGTACTTC. This encodes CASSHGPSYEQYF.

This chain links TRBV9 with TRBJ2-2; D gene unclear. This CDR3 region has 12 residues. The germline V and J ends were trimmed by 2 bases and 7 bases, with 6 bases remaining between them. Germline V CDR1 and CDR2: SGDLS, YYNGEE. The CDR3 DNA sequence: TGTGCCAGCAGCGTGTATGGCGGGGAGCTGTTTTTT. Encoded protein: CASSVYGGELFF.

The V gene is TRBV5-1, the J gene TRBJ1-1; D not certain. With 3 bases removed from V and 5 bases from J, the gap between germline ends came to 8 bases. The germline CDR1 and CDR2 sequences are SGHRS and YFSETQ. The length of the CDR3 is 12 residues. CDR3 sequence reads: CASSWAGTEAFF. CDR3 coding DNA: TGCGCCAGCAGCTGGGCAGGAACTGAAGCTTTCTTT. The variable domain in full, completed from reference TRBV5-1 and TRBJ1-1, reads KAGVTQTPRYLIKTRGQQVTLSCSPISGHRSVSWYQQTPGQGLQFLFEYFSETQRNKGNFPGRFSGRQFSNSRSEMNVSTLELGDSALYLCASSWAGTEAFFGQGTRLTVV.

Only one count was recorded for this clone. The V gene is TRBV29-1, the J gene TRBJ2-5; D gene ambiguous. Germline CDR1 and CDR2: SQVTM and ANQGSEA. V gave up 6 bases and J gave up 5 bases, with 19 bases separating them. The CDR3 has 14 residues. The CDR3 loop is CSVGRPDMRETQYF. The CDR3 DNA sequence: TGCAGCGTCGGCCGCCCAGACATGCGGGAGACCCAGTACTTC.

Only a few counts were recorded for this clone. The rearrangement links TRBV5-1 to TRBJ2-1, with D maybe TRBD2 (6 bases). This CDR3 spans 16 amino acids. From germline, CDR1 is SGHRS and CDR2 YFSETQ. Trimming removed 0 bases from V and 2 bases from J, with 12 bases in between. The CDR3 loop reads CASSLAGDVTYNEQFF. The CDR3 DNA follows: TGCGCCAGCAGCTTGGCGGGGGACGTTACCTACAATGAGCAGTTCTTC. The complete variable domain, with remaining parts taken from reference TRBV5-1 and TRBJ2-1, reads KAGVTQTPRYLIKTRGQQVTLSCSPISGHRSVSWYQQTPGQGLQFLFEYFSETQRNKGNFPGRFSGRQFSNSRSEMNVSTLELGDSALYLCASSLAGDVTYNEQFFGPGTRLTVL.

V gene TRBV10-1 combines with J gene TRBJ1-5; D gene uncertain. Germline assignment: CDR1 WNHNN and CDR2 SYGVQD (reference sequence). This CDR3 is built from 13 residues. Trimming stripped 4 bases from V and 5 bases from J, with 9 bases between. The CDR3 nucleotides read TGCGCCAGCAGTGCTGGCACACATCAGCCCCAGCATTTT. Residues: CASSAGTHQPQHF.

The CDR3 nucleotides are TGTGCCAGCAGCTCTAGTACGCTCTACGAGCAGTACTTC. Translated: CASSSSTLYEQYF. V usage is TRBV6-5 and J usage is TRBJ2-7; the D is unclear. V was cut by 6 bases and J by 3 bases, with 12 bases left in between. This CDR3 has 13 residues. The germline V gene encodes CDR1 MNHEY and CDR2 SVGAGI.

The rearrangement joins TRBV6-1 to TRBJ2-3; the D gene is possibly TRBD1 (5 bases). V dropped 6 bases and J dropped 1 base, with 14 bases sitting between them. The CDR3 is made up of 15 amino acids. CDR1 is MNHNS, CDR2 SASEGT, per germline. CDR3 loop: CASSLPDSRTDTQYF. CDR3 nucleotide sequence: TGTGCCAGCAGCCTCCCTGACAGTCGCACAGATACGCAGTATTTT.

This sequence joins TRBV15 and TRBJ2-7, with a possible D match to TRBD2 (6 bases). The germline CDR1 and CDR2 sequences are LNHNV and YYDKDF (reference sequence). The CDR3 runs to 15 residues. The V end was cut by 3 bases, the J end by 2 bases, with 14 bases between. In DNA, the CDR3 is TGTGCCACCAGCAGGTATAGCGGCCCAACCTACGAGCAGTACTTC. Its protein product is CATSRYSGPTYEQYF.

This chain uses TRBV6-1 with TRBJ2-5; 7 nucleotides match TRBD2. The junction had 7 bases not matched to a gene; V was cut back by 5 bases and J by 4 bases. The germline V gene has CDR1 MNHNS and CDR2 SASEGT. The CDR3 contains 14 residues. The CDR3, as DNA: TGTGCCAGCAGTTCCTGGTCGGGAGGAGAGACCCAGTACTTC. It is translated as CASSSWSGGETQYF.

The rearrangement links TRBV11-2 to TRBJ2-7; no clear D gene. Germline V gives CDR1 SGHAT, CDR2 FQNNGV. This CDR3 has 15 amino acids. V lost 4 bases to trimming and J lost 0 bases, with 13 bases between them. The DNA of the CDR3 is TGTGCCAGCAGCTCGGTCCCGTGGAGCTCCTACGAGCAGTACTTC. Its translation: CASSSVPWSSYEQYF.

The genes are TRBV6-6 and TRBJ2-2; the D is unclear. V lost 0 bases and J 0 bases, leaving 8 bases between the germline ends. There are 16 residues in the CDR3. Germline CDR1 reads MNHNY; CDR2 reads SVGAGI (reference sequence). Here the CDR3 reads CASSYSDATNTGELFF. DNA for the CDR3: TGTGCCAGCAGTTACTCGGACGCCACGAACACCGGGGAGCTGTTTTTT.

The chain has TRBV15 and TRBJ1-1; possibly TRBD1 for D (6 bases). CDR3 length equals 12 residues. Trimming left V 4 bases short and J 10 bases short, with 13 bases between. The germline gives CDR1 LNHNV, CDR2 YYDKDF (reference sequence). CDR3 in amino acids: CATSISGDRAFF. CDR3 DNA sequence: TGTGCCACCAGCATCTCAGGGGATCGAGCTTTCTTT.